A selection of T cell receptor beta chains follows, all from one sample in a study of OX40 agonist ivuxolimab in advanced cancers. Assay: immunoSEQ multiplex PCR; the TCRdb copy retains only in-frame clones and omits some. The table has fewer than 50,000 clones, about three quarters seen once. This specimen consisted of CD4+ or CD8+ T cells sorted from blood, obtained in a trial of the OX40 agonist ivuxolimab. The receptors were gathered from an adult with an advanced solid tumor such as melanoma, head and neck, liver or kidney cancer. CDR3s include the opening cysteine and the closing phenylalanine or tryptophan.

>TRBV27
CANPPGGTYEQYF
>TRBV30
CAWSAPFGTQYF
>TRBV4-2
CASSQEAISYEQYF
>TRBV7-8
CASSPARSSYEQYF
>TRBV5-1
CASSLGAGGYEQYF
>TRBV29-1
CSVGPRKGETQYF
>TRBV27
CASSPSGTSGATDTQYF
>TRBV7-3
CASSLGLAGNTGELFF
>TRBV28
CASSFVGAGEKLFF
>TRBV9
CASSVGLAGSSYNEQFF
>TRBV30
CACTGTGGMNTEAFF
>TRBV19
CASSRRAGGLQDTQYF
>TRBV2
CASSPHSQGIGGEQYF
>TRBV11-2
CASSRTSDTDTQYF
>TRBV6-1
CAGAMDGETQYF
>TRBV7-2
CASSLIATFTPSTLHF
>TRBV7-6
CASSSGWAATQYF